This T cell receptor (beta chain) emerged from a study of blood T cell repertoires in COVID-19 (dated by TCRdb to about 2020). At the level of the whole study: Samples covering the acute and convalescent phases of COVID-19 were provided by collaborators in the United States, Italy and Spain. The sample metadata nearly always contained a de-identified subject ID, COVID-19 status, age in years and sex. Deeply sampled blood TCRbeta repertoires from subjects exposed to, actively infected with, or recovered from COVID-19 were included in the dataset. The prospective study material was composed of cDNA or gDNA derived from T cells, B-cell-depleted T cells, or PBMCs. Where available, HLA class I and class II types were taken from metadata supplied by the sample provider and were not determined by assay-based typing. A freely available public database, intended as a resource for researchers studying the immune response to SARS-CoV-2, is where the repertoires were released. The samples were drawn from two sources: the first 160 participants of the ongoing ImmuneRACE study, and 1,200 or so subjects contributed by 6 global collaborators.

Measured from the cysteine to the phenylalanine, the CDR3 is 23 residues long. Only the CDR3 DNA stays, 69 bases, in frame from base 1. From V the trimming removes 2 bases and from J it removes 0 bases, while the gene matches leave 22 bases of the junction unaccounted for. Taken from the germline V gene (reference sequence), the CDR1 and CDR2 loops are WNHNN and SYGVQD. TCRbeta CDR3 regions were amplified from genomic DNA using the immunoSEQ Assay, a bias-controlled multiplex PCR. The study's processing was this. Within the assay, amplification of reference gene primers was used to estimate how many nucleated cells each sample contained. To quantify the absolute abundance of each unique TCRbeta CDR3 rearrangement, sequence reads were collapsed and filtered. Productive Simpson clonality was computed per sample as the square root of Simpson's diversity index over productive rearrangements. TCRdb holds this immuneACCESS table with in-frame rearrangements only. Some clones are missing; in checked studies, unresolved V genes explain under half, and the rest has no known cause. The V and J calls and clone size come from that table; D and trimming were worked out from the DNA. This sample holds around 100,000 clones; about 91% were observed only once. The ten largest clonotypes hold approximately 3.5% of the sample.

Broader findings and caveats from the paper: Clinical and demographic metadata were provided uncurated, with the amount varying by source and participant.

In the case of this clone: Its antigen specificity is not known. There are no base qualities to consult, and no much larger clone falls within one base.

Whole blood was collected in K2EDTA tubes by collaborating institutions according to the institutions' own protocols. For TCRbeta analysis, collaborators shipped samples in one of three forms: frozen whole blood, isolated PBMCs, or DNA extracted from either of those sample types. Sequencing was performed on peripheral blood. The TCR sequence derives from a human donor in a cohort sampled during active COVID-19. The rearranged segments are TRBV10-1 and TRBJ1-1; 12 central bases correspond to TRBD1. The DNA sequence reads TGCGCCAGCAGTGAGGGTTTAGGCTGGGACAGGGGGCCATCCGGCGTCATGAACACTGAAGCTTTCTTT. It translates to CASSEGLGWDRGPSGVMNTEAFF.